Each of the 27 T cell receptor beta chains below was sequenced from the same sample in a study of T-cell reconstitution after alpha-beta-depleted transplantation in children. Preparation of the TCRbeta library used unique molecular identifiers. TCRdb fed the PCR reads into MiXCR, producing one record per CDR3 protein. This sample has 490,000 or so distinct CDR3 sequences, with roughly a tenth found just once. Sequencing was performed on PBMCs, taken before TCRalphabeta/CD19-depleted stem cell transplant. These receptors originate from a child aged 2-9 years with inherited bone marrow failure, due to receive a stem cell transplant.

The J gene is TRBJ2-7, the V gene TRBV6-5; D is possibly TRBD1 or TRBD2 (5 bases each). This CDR3 is 14 amino acids long. The V gene's germline CDR1 is MNHEY and CDR2 SVGAGI. Between the trimmed V and J ends, which lost 0 bases and 2 bases, there was a span of 8 bases. CDR3 nucleotide sequence: TGTGCCAGCAGTTACTCCCAGGGACCCTACGAGCAGTACTTC. It specifies CASSYSQGPYEQYF.

This clonotype was counted many times. The chain employs TRBV7-2 and TRBJ2-7, with 10 bases identical to TRBD2. The CDR3 sequence is 15 residues long. V lost 1 base to trimming and J lost 3 bases; unmatched junction nucleotides: 3. From germline, CDR1 is SGHTA and CDR2 FQGNSA. CDR3: CASSLELAGHYEQYF. CDR3 nucleotides: TGTGCCAGCAGCTTAGAACTAGCGGGACACTACGAGCAGTACTTC.

The chain carries TRBV2 and TRBJ2-5; D call uncertain. V dropped 4 bases and J dropped 3 bases, with 6 bases sitting between them. The CDR3 sequence is 12 residues long. Germline V gene data show CDR1 as SNHLY and CDR2 as FYNNEI. The CDR3 reads CASSVTKETQYF. CDR3 in DNA: TGTGCCAGCAGTGTTACAAAAGAGACCCAGTACTTC.

The chain is built from TRBV27 and TRBJ2-3, with D perhaps TRBD2 (6 bases). Trimming pared 4 bases from V and 4 bases from J, leaving 15 bases between. The CDR3 totals 15 residues. Germline V lookup: CDR1 MNHEY, CDR2 SMNVEV (reference sequence). CDR3 protein: CASSYGAGGADTQYF. In DNA, the CDR3 is TGTGCCAGCAGTTACGGAGCGGGTGGGGCAGATACGCAGTATTTT.

This clonotype was seen many times. A junction boundary mismatches the germline segment, possibly from a read error. This chain connects TRBV12-3 or TRBV12-4 to TRBJ2-5; D is possibly TRBD1 or TRBD2 (6 bases each). The CDR3 sequence is 11 residues long. CDR3 region: CASSPGGPEVF. CDR3 DNA sequence: TGTGCCAGCAGTCCCGGGGGCCCCGAAGTCTTC.

This clonotype was seen at least ten times. V gene TRBV11-2 combines with J gene TRBJ2-3, with TRBD2 identical over 13 bases. From germline, CDR1 is SGHAT and CDR2 FQNNGV. The CDR3 is made up of 19 amino acids. The V and J ends lost 4 bases and 4 bases, in that order; junction bases with no gene match: 14. The chain's CDR3 is CASSSNLLAGGSGADTQYF. CDR3 DNA sequence: TGTGCCAGCAGCTCCAATCTACTAGCGGGAGGGTCAGGGGCAGATACGCAGTATTTT. The full variable domain, in which reference TRBV11-2 and TRBJ2-3 provide the parts outside the CDR3, is EAGVAQSPRYKIIEKRQSVAFWCNPISGHATLYWYQQILGQGPKLLIQFQNNGVVDDSQLPKDRFSAERLKGVDSTLKIQPAKLEDSAVYLCASSSNLLAGGSGADTQYFGPGTRLTVL.

This clonotype was recorded once. The V call is TRBV6-2 or TRBV6-3, the J call TRBJ2-1; no reliable D call. Germline CDR1 and CDR2: MNHEY and SVGEGT. Trimming removed 5 bases from V and 8 bases from J, with 7 bases in between. This CDR3 is built from 11 residues. In DNA form, the CDR3 reads TGTGCCAGCAGTCAACGTTATGAGCAGTTCTTC. It codes for CASSQRYEQFF.

Points on this clonotype: A much larger clone lies one base from this, so it may be a read error. The J gene is TRBJ1-4, the V gene TRBV9, with a weak D call TRBD1 (6 bases). Germline CDR1 and CDR2: SGDLS and YYNGEE. Between the trimmed V and J ends, which lost 4 bases and 8 bases, there was a span of 15 bases. This CDR3 is built from 14 residues. Here the CDR3 reads CASSPRGSSEKLFF. For the CDR3, the DNA is TGTGCCAGCAGCCCGAGGGGGAGTTCGGAAAAACTGTTTTTT.

This clonotype came up many times. This chain connects TRBV3-1 to TRBJ2-1; 8 bases line up with TRBD1. Germline CDR1 LGHDT, CDR2 YNNKEL (reference sequence). This CDR3 has 15 residues. Trimming cost V 3 bases and J 9 bases; bases outside gene matches: 10. The chain's CDR3 is CASSHPQGASGEQFF. The CDR3 DNA reads TGTGCCAGCAGCCATCCGCAGGGGGCGTCTGGTGAGCAGTTCTTC.

There are many counts of this clonotype. This chain connects TRBV5-1 to TRBJ2-7; a weak D match, TRBD2 (6 bases). The germline CDR1 and CDR2 sequences are SGHRS and YFSETQ. V was pared by 4 bases and J by 0 bases, with 8 bases between. The CDR3 totals 13 residues. CDR3 protein: CASSGRDSYEQYF. CDR3 DNA: TGCGCCAGCAGCGGGCGGGACTCCTACGAGCAGTACTTC.

The table lists this clonotype with many counts. CDR3 in amino acids: CASSEAGGQAEAFF. The CDR3 DNA reads as TGTGCCAGCAGTGAAGCTGGTGGACAAGCTGAAGCTTTCTTT. The chain links TRBV2 to TRBJ1-1; weak D call: TRBD1 (5 bases). Germline CDR1 SNHLY, CDR2 FYNNEI. V was shortened by 0 bases and J by 6 bases, with 11 bases between the two germline ends. There are 14 residues in the CDR3.

This clonotype was found many times. J is TRBJ2-3 and V is TRBV7-9; TRBD1 agrees at 8 bases. The J segment lost 6 bases and the V segment lost 4 bases, leaving 6 bases of the junction unmatched. Germline loops: CDR1 SEHNR, CDR2 FQNEAQ (reference sequence). This CDR3 spans 14 amino acids. CDR3 DNA: TGTGCCAGCAGCTCAGATTACAGGGGGGATACGCAGTATTTT. Protein sequence: CASSSDYRGDTQYF.

This clonotype was recorded many times. The DNA for the CDR3 is TGTGCCAGCAGTCGAGAGCGGGAGGGCCTCAATGAGCAGTTCTTC. This encodes CASSREREGLNEQFF. V usage is TRBV11-2 and J usage is TRBJ2-1, with 10 bases identical to TRBD2. The germline V gene has CDR1 SGHAT and CDR2 FQNNGV. V shed 6 bases, J shed 6 bases, and the junction held 8 bases outside the gene matches. CDR3 size: 15 residues. Full variable domain (rest looked up from reference TRBV11-2 and TRBJ2-1): EAGVAQSPRYKIIEKRQSVAFWCNPISGHATLYWYQQILGQGPKLLIQFQNNGVVDDSQLPKDRFSAERLKGVDSTLKIQPAKLEDSAVYLCASSREREGLNEQFFGPGTRLTVL.

In its sample, this clonotype was seen many times. The gene calls are TRBV15 and TRBJ2-3, with 10 bases identical to TRBD2. Unmatched junction bases numbered 4, after V lost 5 bases and J lost 2 bases. The CDR3 totals 15 residues. Germline V gene lookup returns CDR1 LNHNV and CDR2 YYDKDF (reference sequence). The CDR3 DNA follows: TGTGCCACCAGCGGACTAGCGGAGTACACAGATACGCAGTATTTT. This translates into CATSGLAEYTDTQYF.

This clonotype was observed many times. The chain carries TRBV29-1 and TRBJ2-7; D may be TRBD1 (5 bases). The germline V gene encodes CDR1 SQVTM and CDR2 ANQGSEA. V lost 4 bases to trimming and J lost 0 bases, with 7 bases between them. The CDR3 is 12 residues long. CDR3 bases: TGCAGCGTTGCGGACACCTCCTACGAGCAGTACTTC. The encoded protein is CSVADTSYEQYF.

Ten or more counts support this clonotype. The gene calls are TRBV12-3 or TRBV12-4 and TRBJ1-3, with no clear D. This CDR3 has 13 residues. Trimming pared 6 bases from V and 0 bases from J, leaving 6 bases between. CDR3 in amino acids: CASREFSGNTIYF. For the CDR3, the DNA is TGTGCCAGCAGGGAGTTCTCTGGAAACACCATATATTTT.

The chain combines TRBV9 with TRBJ2-3; 10 nucleotides align to TRBD2. There are 16 residues in the CDR3. CDR1 is SGDLS and CDR2 is YYNGEE in the germline V gene. The junction had 7 bases not matched to a gene; V was cut back by 4 bases and J by 2 bases. For the CDR3, the DNA is TGTGCCAGCAGCTTCACTAGCGGGGAAGTCACAGATACGCAGTATTTT. The encoded protein is CASSFTSGEVTDTQYF.

This clonotype has a count of ten or more. The gene calls are TRBV4-3 and TRBJ2-2; perhaps TRBD2 as D (6 bases). This CDR3 has 17 amino acids. CDR1 is LGHNA and CDR2 is YSLEER in the germline V gene. The V end lost 0 bases, the J end lost 0 bases, and 11 bases lay between the germline ends. Here the CDR3 reads CASSQDGGAPNTGELFF. The CDR3 bases are TGCGCCAGCAGCCAAGACGGAGGGGCGCCGAACACCGGGGAGCTGTTTTTT.

This clonotype has ten or more counts. V is TRBV7-2 and J is TRBJ2-7; D remains unclear. Trimming took off 1 base at V and 6 bases at J, with 7 bases between the two ends. The germline gives CDR1 SGHTA, CDR2 FQGNSA. The CDR3 covers 12 residues. DNA of the CDR3: TGTGCCAGCAGCTTAGAAGGATCCGAGCAGTACTTC. Translation: CASSLEGSEQYF.

This clonotype was counted a few times. This chain joins TRBV28 and TRBJ2-1; D is undetermined. Germline V gives CDR1 MDHEN, CDR2 SYDVKM. CDR3 size: 12 residues. Trimming removed 8 bases at V and 9 bases at J, with 14 bases between. The CDR3 DNA follows: TGTGCCAGCTTCAGGCTTGTTGGTGAGCAGTTCTTC. Protein sequence: CASFRLVGEQFF. The whole variable domain, filled in from reference TRBV28 and TRBJ2-1, reads DVKVTQSSRYLVKRTGEKVFLECVQDMDHENMFWYRQDPGLGLRLIYFSYDVKMKEKGDIPEGYSVSREKKERFSLILESASTNQTSMYLCASFRLVGEQFFGPGTRLTVL.

This clonotype was seen a handful of times. This chain links TRBV28 with TRBJ2-2; D uncertain. Germline assignment: CDR1 MDHEN and CDR2 SYDVKM. The CDR3 runs to 15 residues. V was clipped by 2 bases and J by 1 base, with 8 bases between them. This CDR3 reads CASSLIPLNTGELFF. In DNA form, the CDR3 reads TGTGCCAGCAGTTTAATCCCTCTGAACACCGGGGAGCTGTTTTTT. The full variable domain, its missing parts supplied by reference TRBV28 and TRBJ2-2, is DVKVTQSSRYLVKRTGEKVFLECVQDMDHENMFWYRQDPGLGLRLIYFSYDVKMKEKGDIPEGYSVSREKKERFSLILESASTNQTSMYLCASSLIPLNTGELFFGEGSRLTVL.

Note on this clonotype: This clone may be a read error of a much larger clone one base away. Written as DNA, the CDR3 is TGTGCCAGCACCTTAGCGGCTAGCGCGAGCTATGAGCAGTTCTTC. This codes for CASTLAASASYEQFF. J is TRBJ2-1 and V is TRBV27; possibly TRBD2 for D (6 bases). With 7 bases removed from V and 8 bases from J, the gap between germline ends came to 21 bases. CDR3 length equals 15 residues. Germline CDR1 MNHEY, CDR2 SMNVEV (reference sequence).

This clonotype was detected ten times or more. The chain carries TRBV28 and TRBJ2-7, with TRBD1 as a possible D gene (6 bases). The CDR3 length is 14 residues. CDR1 MDHEN and CDR2 SYDVKM come from the germline V gene. V was shortened by 8 bases and J by 2 bases, with 16 bases between the two germline ends. CDR3 coding DNA: TGTGCCAGCGAGCCCGGACAGTTGACCTACGAGCAGTACTTC. Its translation is CASEPGQLTYEQYF.

The sample holds many counts of this clonotype. The CDR3 bases are TGCGCCAGCAGCTTGGCCTTGGATGGGACCCAGTACTTC. Translating gives CASSLALDGTQYF. V and J are TRBV5-1 and TRBJ2-5; unclear D gene. Germline CDR1 reads SGHRS; CDR2 reads YFSETQ. With 0 bases removed from V and 7 bases from J, the gap between germline ends came to 10 bases. This CDR3 is built from 13 residues. The full variable domain, in which reference TRBV5-1 and TRBJ2-5 provide the parts outside the CDR3, is KAGVTQTPRYLIKTRGQQVTLSCSPISGHRSVSWYQQTPGQGLQFLFEYFSETQRNKGNFPGRFSGRQFSNSRSEMNVSTLELGDSALYLCASSLALDGTQYFGPGTRLLVL.

In this sample, this clonotype turned up many times. The J gene is TRBJ2-1, the V gene TRBV5-1; TRBD2 matches 8 bases. The CDR3 spans 14 residues. Germline V gene sequence: CDR1 SGHRS, CDR2 YFSETQ. V lost 4 bases, J lost 3 bases, and 3 bases stayed unmatched. CDR3 region: CASSTGGLYNEQFF. CDR3 DNA sequence: TGCGCCAGCAGCACGGGAGGGCTCTACAATGAGCAGTTCTTC.

The table lists this clonotype with many counts. This chain joins TRBV4-3 and TRBJ1-1; D unresolved. This CDR3 has 14 amino acids. The V end was cut by 3 bases, the J end by 4 bases, with 12 bases between. In germline, CDR1 is LGHNA, CDR2 YSLEER. DNA for the CDR3: TGCGCCAGCAGCCAGTATGGTTTCGGCACTGAAGCTTTCTTT. Protein product: CASSQYGFGTEAFF.

This clonotype was found a few times. J is TRBJ1-4 and V is TRBV5-1; TRBD1 matches 8 bases. Germline assignment: CDR1 SGHRS and CDR2 YFSETQ. Trimming cost V 2 bases and J 4 bases; bases outside gene matches: 10. The CDR3 covers 17 residues. CDR3 nucleotides: TGCGCCAGCAGCTTCCGGACAGGGAGGGGTGTTAATGAAAAACTGTTTTTT. Amino acids: CASSFRTGRGVNEKLFF. Full variable domain (remainder filled in from reference TRBV5-1 and TRBJ1-4): KAGVTQTPRYLIKTRGQQVTLSCSPISGHRSVSWYQQTPGQGLQFLFEYFSETQRNKGNFPGRFSGRQFSNSRSEMNVSTLELGDSALYLCASSFRTGRGVNEKLFFGSGTQLSVL.